These 15 T cell receptor beta chains were all obtained from the same sample, sequenced in a study of blood T cell repertoires in COVID-19 (dated by TCRdb to about 2020). Library generation was performed with the immunoSEQ multiplex PCR assay. In its TCRdb copy, this immuneACCESS table keeps in-frame sequences only and misses some clones. Where compared with another copy, unresolved V genes explain less than half of these, and the others have no known cause. The sample contains fewer than 250,000 clones, roughly 82% of them found a single time. 4% to 5% of the sample belongs to the ten largest clones. Sequenced input: peripheral blood. The receptor set was obtained from a woman between 70 and 85 years old with acute or convalescent COVID-19.

The chain joins TRBV28 to TRBJ1-2; a weak D match, TRBD1 (6 bases). The CDR3 consists of 15 residues. Trimming removed 2 bases from V and 9 bases from J, with 19 bases in between. Germline V gene sequence: CDR1 MDHEN, CDR2 SYDVKM. For the CDR3, the DNA is TGTGCCAGCAGTTTAAAAGGGGGTAAAGTTCGGCGCTACACCTTC. Its translation is CASSLKGGKVRRYTF.

The DNA of the CDR3 is TGTGCCAGCAGCTCCAGTGACGGGACCGGGGAGCTGTTTTTT. This codes for CASSSSDGTGELFF. The chain joins TRBV6-5 to TRBJ2-2, with D unresolved. The CDR3 spans 14 residues. V was clipped by 6 bases and J by 5 bases, with 13 bases between them. Looked up from germline, CDR1 is MNHEY and CDR2 is SVGAGI.

The chain links TRBV7-8 to TRBJ2-7, with TRBD1 as a possible D gene (6 bases). From germline, CDR1 is SGHVS and CDR2 FQNEAQ. V was cut by 1 base and J by 6 bases, with 13 bases left in between. This CDR3 is built from 14 residues. For the CDR3, the DNA is TGTGCCAGCAGCTTAGTAACAGGGCTAAGCGAGCAGTACTTC. Translation: CASSLVTGLSEQYF. Filled out from reference TRBV7-8 and TRBJ2-7, the complete variable domain reads GAGVSQSPRYKVAKRGQDVALRCDPISGHVSLFWYQQALGQGPEFLTYFQNEAQLDKSGLPSDRFFAERPEGSVSTLKIQRTQQEDSAVYLCASSLVTGLSEQYFGPGTRLTVT.

This clone was seen a single time. The CDR3 spells CASSWDRGDRTQYF. The CDR3, as DNA: TGCGCCAGCAGTTGGGACAGGGGCGATAGGACCCAGTACTTC. The J gene is TRBJ2-5, the V gene TRBV5-1; TRBD1 matches 10 bases. J gave up 7 bases and V 5 bases, and 8 bases lay outside the gene matches. In germline, CDR1 is SGHRS, CDR2 YFSETQ. This CDR3 region has 14 residues.

This clone has a handful of counts. This chain uses TRBV7-2 with TRBJ1-6; D might be TRBD1 (6 bases). Trimming shortened V by 7 bases and J by 7 bases, and 20 bases separated the two germline ends. The germline CDR1 and CDR2 sequences are SGHTA and FQGNSA. This CDR3 region has 16 residues. CDR3 nucleotides: TGTGCCAGCACCCTCATACCAGGGGCCTGGAATTCACCCCTCCACTTT. Translation gives CASTLIPGAWNSPLHF. Variable domain in full (rest from reference TRBV7-2 and TRBJ1-6): GAGVSQSPSNKVTEKGKDVELRCDPISGHTALYWYRQSLGQGLEFLIYFQGNSAPDKSGLPSDRFSAERTGGSVSTLTIQRTQQEDSAVYLCASTLIPGAWNSPLHFGNGTRLTVT.

The rearrangement links TRBV2 to TRBJ2-5; 9 nucleotides agree with TRBD1. CDR1 is SNHLY, CDR2 FYNNEI, per germline. The V segment lost 5 bases and the J segment 5 bases; nucleotides outside the gene matches: 6. This CDR3 has 14 residues. CDR3 residues: CASSLQGARETQYF. The CDR3 DNA reads TGTGCCAGCAGTCTACAGGGGGCGCGGGAGACCCAGTACTTC. Combining the CDR3 with reference TRBV2 and TRBJ2-5 gives the whole variable domain EPEVTQTPSHQVTQMGQEVILRCVPISNHLYFYWYRQILGQKVEFLVSFYNNEISEKSEIFDDQFSVERPDGSNFTLKIRSTKLEDSAMYFCASSLQGARETQYFGPGTRLLVL.

The rearrangement uses TRBV12-3 or TRBV12-4 and TRBJ1-2; D is unclear. The V and J ends lost 3 bases and 4 bases respectively, with 9 bases between them. This CDR3 region has 13 residues. CDR3 nucleotide sequence: TGTGCCAGCAGTTTTTTTCGTGTCTATGGCTACACCTTC. It specifies CASSFFRVYGYTF.

The gene calls are TRBV27 and TRBJ1-5; 8 bases map to TRBD1. V was clipped by 4 bases and J by 0 bases; unmatched bases: 8. CDR3 length: 17 amino acids. Germline CDR1 is MNHEY and CDR2 is SMNVEV (reference sequence). CDR3 DNA sequence: TGTGCCAGCAGTTCCACAGGACAGGGATATAGCAATCAGCCCCAGCATTTT. Translated: CASSSTGQGYSNQPQHF.

The chain carries TRBV21-1 and TRBJ1-4; TRBD1 is taken as the D call from the table, unchecked against the DNA. TRBV21-1 is shown as a pseudogene. CDR3 length: 15 amino acids. CDR3: CASSKRTGGVEKLFF. The CDR3 DNA reads TGTGCCAGCAGCAAAAGGACAGGGGGAGTTGAAAAACTGTTTTTT.

The chain recombines TRBV4-2 with TRBJ1-2; 8 nucleotides align to TRBD1. The junction had 7 bases not matched to a gene; V was cut back by 2 bases and J by 8 bases. The length of the CDR3 is 14 residues. Per the germline V gene, CDR1 is LGHNA and CDR2 is YNFKEQ. In DNA, the CDR3 is TGTGCCAGCAGCCAAATACAGGGGGATGGGGGCTACACCTTC. Protein: CASSQIQGDGGYTF.

The CDR3 reads CASSQDGNRVSTDTQYF. As DNA, the CDR3 is TGCGCCAGCAGCCAAGACGGGAACAGGGTAAGCACAGATACGCAGTATTTT. V and J are TRBV4-1 and TRBJ2-3, with D tentatively TRBD1 (6 bases). V lost 0 bases and J lost 0, with 13 bases in between. The CDR3 has 17 amino acids. In germline, CDR1 is MGHRA, CDR2 YSYEKL.

The chain is built from TRBV14 and TRBJ1-3, with 9 nucleotides matching TRBD1. The CDR3 extends over 18 amino acids. V trimming: 2 bases; J trimming: 1 base; junction bases outside the gene matches: 9. Germline CDR1 is SGHDN and CDR2 is FVKESK. CDR3 protein: CASSQWTGTGLSGNTIYF. CDR3 sequence (DNA): TGTGCCAGCAGCCAATGGACGGGGACAGGGCTTTCTGGAAACACCATATATTTT.

The chain links TRBV3-1 (or the pseudogene TRBV3-2) to TRBJ2-4, with 11 nucleotides matching TRBD2. The CDR3 is 20 residues long. V lost 0 bases to trimming and J lost 7 bases; unmatched junction nucleotides: 17. The germline CDR1 and CDR2 sequences are LGHDT and YNNKEL (reference sequence). The CDR3 sequence: CASSQDRVSGGANMRNIQYF. The CDR3 nucleotides are TGTGCCAGCAGCCAAGATCGTGTTAGCGGGGGGGCGAACATGAGGAACATTCAGTACTTC.

The chain combines TRBV6-5 with TRBJ1-5, with 9 bases fitting TRBD1. Germline-derived CDR1 and CDR2 are MNHEY and SVGAGI. The CDR3 spans 15 residues. The ends lost 9 bases at V and 4 bases at J; junction bases unmatched: 10. CDR3 residues: CASRGQGRGNQPQHF. CDR3 in DNA: TGTGCCAGTCGCGGACAGGGGAGAGGTAATCAGCCCCAGCATTTT.

This clone has just a few counts. The chain recombines TRBV19 with TRBJ1-5, with D hard to call. There are 14 residues in the CDR3. Germline V gene lookup returns CDR1 LNHDA and CDR2 SQIVND (reference sequence). V gave up 2 bases and J gave up 4 bases, with 9 bases separating them. The DNA for the CDR3 is TGTGCCAGTAGTATATTGCCGGAGAATCAGCCCCAGCATTTT. It specifies CASSILPENQPQHF.